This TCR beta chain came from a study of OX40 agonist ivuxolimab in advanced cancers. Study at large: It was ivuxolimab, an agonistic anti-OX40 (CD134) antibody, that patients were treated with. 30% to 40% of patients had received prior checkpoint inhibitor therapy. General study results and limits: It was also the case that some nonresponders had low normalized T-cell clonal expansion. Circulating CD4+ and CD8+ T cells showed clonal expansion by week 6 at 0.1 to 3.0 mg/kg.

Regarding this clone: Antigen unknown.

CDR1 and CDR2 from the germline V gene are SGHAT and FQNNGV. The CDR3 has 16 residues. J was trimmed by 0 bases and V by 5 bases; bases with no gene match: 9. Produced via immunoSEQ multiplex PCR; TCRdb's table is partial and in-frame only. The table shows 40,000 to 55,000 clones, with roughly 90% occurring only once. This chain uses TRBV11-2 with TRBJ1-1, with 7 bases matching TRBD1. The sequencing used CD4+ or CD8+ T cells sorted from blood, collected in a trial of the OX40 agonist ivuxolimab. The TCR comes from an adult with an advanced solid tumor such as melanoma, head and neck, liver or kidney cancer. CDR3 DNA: TGTGCCAGCAGCCTGATGACAGGGTATGTGAACACTGAAGCTTTCTTT. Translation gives CASSLMTGYVNTEAFF.